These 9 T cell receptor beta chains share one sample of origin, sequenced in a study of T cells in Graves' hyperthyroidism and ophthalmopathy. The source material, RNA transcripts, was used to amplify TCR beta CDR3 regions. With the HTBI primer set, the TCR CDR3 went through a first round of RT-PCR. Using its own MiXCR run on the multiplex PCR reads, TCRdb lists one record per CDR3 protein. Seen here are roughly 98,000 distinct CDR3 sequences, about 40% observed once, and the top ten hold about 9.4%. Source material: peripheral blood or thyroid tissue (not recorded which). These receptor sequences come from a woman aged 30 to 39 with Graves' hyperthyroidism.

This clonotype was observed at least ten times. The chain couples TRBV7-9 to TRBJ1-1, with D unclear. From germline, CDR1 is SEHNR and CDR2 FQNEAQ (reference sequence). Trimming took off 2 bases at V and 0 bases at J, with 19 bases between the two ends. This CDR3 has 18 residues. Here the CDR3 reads CASSLIRDNGQMNTEAFF. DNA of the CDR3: TGTGCCAGCAGCTTAATCCGCGATAACGGTCAGATGAACACTGAAGCTTTCTTT.

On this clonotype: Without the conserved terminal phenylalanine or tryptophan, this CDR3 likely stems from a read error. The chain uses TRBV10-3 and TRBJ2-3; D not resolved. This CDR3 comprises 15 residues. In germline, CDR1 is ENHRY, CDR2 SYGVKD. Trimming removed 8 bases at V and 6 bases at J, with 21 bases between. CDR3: CAIGSTGRNTDTQYL. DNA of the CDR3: TGTGCCATCGGAAGCACCGGACGAAACACGGATACGCAGTATCTT.

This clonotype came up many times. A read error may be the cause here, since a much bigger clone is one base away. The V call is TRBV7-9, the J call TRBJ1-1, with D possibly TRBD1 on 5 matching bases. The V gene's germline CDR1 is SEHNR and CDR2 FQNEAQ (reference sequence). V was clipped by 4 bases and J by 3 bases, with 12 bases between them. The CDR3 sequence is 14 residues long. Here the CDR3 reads CASSSGLMDTEAFF. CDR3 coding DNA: TGTGCCAGCAGCTCGGGACTTATGGACACTGAAGCTTTCTTT. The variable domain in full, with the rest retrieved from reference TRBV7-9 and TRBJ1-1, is DTGVSQNPRHKITKRGQNVTFRCDPISEHNRLYWYRQTLGQGPEFLTYFQNEAQLEKSRLLSDRFSAERPKGSFSTLEIQRTEQGDSAMYLCASSSGLMDTEAFFGQGTRLTVV.

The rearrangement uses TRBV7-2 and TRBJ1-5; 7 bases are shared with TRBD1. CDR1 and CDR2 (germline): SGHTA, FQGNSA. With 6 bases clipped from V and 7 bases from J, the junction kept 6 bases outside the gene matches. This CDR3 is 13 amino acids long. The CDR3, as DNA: TGTGCCAGCAGTCCTGACAGGGTACAGCCCCAGCATTTT. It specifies CASSPDRVQPQHF.

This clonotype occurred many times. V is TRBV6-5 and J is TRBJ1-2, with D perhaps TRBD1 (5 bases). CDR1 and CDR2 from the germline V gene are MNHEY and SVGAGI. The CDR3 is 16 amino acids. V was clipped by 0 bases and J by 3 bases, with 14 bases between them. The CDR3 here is CASSYSMGPLDYGYTF. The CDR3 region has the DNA TGTGCCAGCAGTTACTCGATGGGACCGTTAGACTATGGCTACACCTTC.

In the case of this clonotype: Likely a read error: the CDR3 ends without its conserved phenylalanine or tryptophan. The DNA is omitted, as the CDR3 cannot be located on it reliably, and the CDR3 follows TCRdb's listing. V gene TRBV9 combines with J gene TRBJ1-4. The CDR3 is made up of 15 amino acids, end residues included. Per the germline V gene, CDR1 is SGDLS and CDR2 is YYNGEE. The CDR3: CASSQDGGNEQYFGP.

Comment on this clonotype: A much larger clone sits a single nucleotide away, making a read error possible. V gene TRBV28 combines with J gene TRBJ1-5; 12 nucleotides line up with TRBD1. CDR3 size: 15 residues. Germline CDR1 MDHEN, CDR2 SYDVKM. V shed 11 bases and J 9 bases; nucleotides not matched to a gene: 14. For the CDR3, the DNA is TGTGCCGGCCGGGACAGGGGGCGGATTGGTCGGCCCCAGCATTTT. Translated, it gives CAGRDRGRIGRPQHF.

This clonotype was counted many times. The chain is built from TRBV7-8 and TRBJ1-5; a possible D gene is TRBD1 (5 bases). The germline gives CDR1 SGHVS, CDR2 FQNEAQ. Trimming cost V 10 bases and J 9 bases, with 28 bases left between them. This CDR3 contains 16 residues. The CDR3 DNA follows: TGTGCCACCAGTCAGCTTGGGACTCCGAGTAACACGCCCCAGCATTTT. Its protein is CATSQLGTPSNTPQHF.

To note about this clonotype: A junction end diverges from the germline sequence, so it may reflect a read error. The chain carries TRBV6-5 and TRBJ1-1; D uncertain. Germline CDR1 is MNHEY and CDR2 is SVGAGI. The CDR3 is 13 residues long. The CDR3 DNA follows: TGTGCCGGCAGTTTACAGAGTTTGACTGAAGCTTTCTTT. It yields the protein CAGSLQSLTEAFF.